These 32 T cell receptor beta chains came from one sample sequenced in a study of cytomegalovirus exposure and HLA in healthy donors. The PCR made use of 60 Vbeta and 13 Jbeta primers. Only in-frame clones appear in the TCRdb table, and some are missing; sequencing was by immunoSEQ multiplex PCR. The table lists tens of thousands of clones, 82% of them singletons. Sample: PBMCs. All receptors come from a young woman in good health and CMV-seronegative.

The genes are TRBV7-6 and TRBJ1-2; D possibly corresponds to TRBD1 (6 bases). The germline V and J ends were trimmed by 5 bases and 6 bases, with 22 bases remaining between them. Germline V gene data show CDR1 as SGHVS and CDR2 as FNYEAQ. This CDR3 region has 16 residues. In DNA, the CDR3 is TGTGCCAGCAGCGTAAGCCTAGAGGACAGCCTTCATGGCTACACCTTC. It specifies CASSVSLEDSLHGYTF. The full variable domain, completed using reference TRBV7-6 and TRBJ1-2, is GAGVSQSPRYKVTKRGQDVALRCDPISGHVSLYWYRQALGQGPEFLTYFNYEAQQDKSGLPNDRFSAERPEGSISTLTIQRTEQRDSAMYRCASSVSLEDSLHGYTFGSGTRLTVV.

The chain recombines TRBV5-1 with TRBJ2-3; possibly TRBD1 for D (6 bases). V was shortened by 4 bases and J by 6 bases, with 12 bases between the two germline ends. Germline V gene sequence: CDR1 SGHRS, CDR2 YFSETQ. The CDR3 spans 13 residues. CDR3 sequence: CASSPDRLDTQYF. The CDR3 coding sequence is TGCGCCAGCAGCCCTGACAGGCTTGATACGCAGTATTTT.

The DNA of the CDR3 is TGTGCCAGTAGTAACCCGGGACAGAGGAACACTGAAGCTTTCTTT. It specifies CASSNPGQRNTEAFF. The chain employs TRBV19 and TRBJ1-1; 7 bases fit TRBD1. The J segment lost 1 base and the V segment lost 4 bases, leaving 6 bases of the junction unmatched. Germline V gene data show CDR1 as LNHDA and CDR2 as SQIVND (reference sequence). The length of the CDR3 is 15 residues.

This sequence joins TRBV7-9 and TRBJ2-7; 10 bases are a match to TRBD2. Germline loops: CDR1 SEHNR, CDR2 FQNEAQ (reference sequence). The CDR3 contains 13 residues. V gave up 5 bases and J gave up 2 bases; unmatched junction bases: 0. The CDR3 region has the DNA TGTGCCAGCAGCAGCGGGAGGGCCTACGAGCAGTACTTC. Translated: CASSSGRAYEQYF.

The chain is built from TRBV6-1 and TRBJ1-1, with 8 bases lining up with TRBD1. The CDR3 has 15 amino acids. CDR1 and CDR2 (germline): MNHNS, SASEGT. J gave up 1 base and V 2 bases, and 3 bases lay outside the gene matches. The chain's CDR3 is CASSEWDRTNTEAFF. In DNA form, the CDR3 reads TGTGCCAGCAGTGAATGGGACAGGACGAACACTGAAGCTTTCTTT.

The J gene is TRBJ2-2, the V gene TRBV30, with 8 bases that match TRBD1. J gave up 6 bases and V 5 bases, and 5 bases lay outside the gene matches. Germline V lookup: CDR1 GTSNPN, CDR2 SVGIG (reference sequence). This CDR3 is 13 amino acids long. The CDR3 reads CAWGDRFSGELFF. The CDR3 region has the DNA TGTGCCTGGGGGGACAGGTTTTCCGGGGAGCTGTTTTTT.

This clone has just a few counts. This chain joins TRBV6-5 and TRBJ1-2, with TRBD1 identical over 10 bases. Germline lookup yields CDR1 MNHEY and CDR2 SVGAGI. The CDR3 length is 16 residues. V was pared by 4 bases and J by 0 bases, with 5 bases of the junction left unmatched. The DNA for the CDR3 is TGTGCCAGCAGTTCCGGACAGGGGGTAGCTAACTATGGCTACACCTTC. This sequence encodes CASSSGQGVANYGYTF.

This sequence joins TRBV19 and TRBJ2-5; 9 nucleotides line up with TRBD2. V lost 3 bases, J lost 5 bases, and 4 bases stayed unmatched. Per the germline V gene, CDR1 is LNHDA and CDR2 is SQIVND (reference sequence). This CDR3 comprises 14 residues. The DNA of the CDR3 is TGTGCCAGTAGTATGAGTAGCGGGAGTGAGACCCAGTACTTC. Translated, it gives CASSMSSGSETQYF.

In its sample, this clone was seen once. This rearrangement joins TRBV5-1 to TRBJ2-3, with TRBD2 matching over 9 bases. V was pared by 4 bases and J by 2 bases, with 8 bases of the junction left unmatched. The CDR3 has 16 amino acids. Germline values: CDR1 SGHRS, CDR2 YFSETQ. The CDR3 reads CASSPLLAGPTDTQYF. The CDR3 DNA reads TGCGCCAGCAGCCCCCTTCTAGCGGGACCCACAGATACGCAGTATTTT.

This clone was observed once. Here the CDR3 reads CASGKGAGTTSGSEQYF. The CDR3, as DNA: TGTGCCAGCGGGAAGGGGGCAGGGACGACCTCTGGATCCGAGCAGTACTTC. The rearrangement links TRBV2 to TRBJ2-7, with TRBD1 matching over 7 bases. The CDR3 is made up of 17 amino acids. The ends lost 8 bases at V and 6 bases at J; junction bases unmatched: 22. Germline values: CDR1 SNHLY, CDR2 FYNNEI.

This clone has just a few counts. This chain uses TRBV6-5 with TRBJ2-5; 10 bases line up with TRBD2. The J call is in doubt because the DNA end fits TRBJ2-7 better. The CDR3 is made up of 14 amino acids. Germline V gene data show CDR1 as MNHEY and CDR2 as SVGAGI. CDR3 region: CASSYSTSGYEQYF. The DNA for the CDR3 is TGTGCCAGCAGTTACTCGACTAGCGGGTACGAGCAGTACTTC.

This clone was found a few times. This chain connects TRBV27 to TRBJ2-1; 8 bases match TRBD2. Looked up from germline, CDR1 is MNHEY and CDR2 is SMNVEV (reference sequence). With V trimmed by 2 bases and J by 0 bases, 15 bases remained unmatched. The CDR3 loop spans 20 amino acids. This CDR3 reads CASSLRPQGRTSRSYNEQFF. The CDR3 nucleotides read TGTGCCAGCAGTTTAAGACCACAAGGGCGGACTAGCCGCTCCTACAATGAGCAGTTCTTC.

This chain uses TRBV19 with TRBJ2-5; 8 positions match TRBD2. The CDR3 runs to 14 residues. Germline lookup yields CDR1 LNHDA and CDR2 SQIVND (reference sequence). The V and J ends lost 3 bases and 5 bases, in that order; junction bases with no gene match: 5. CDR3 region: CASSIGRAGETQYF. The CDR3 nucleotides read TGTGCCAGTAGTATCGGGAGGGCCGGGGAGACCCAGTACTTC.

CDR3 protein: CASSTGGPYNEQFF. As DNA, the CDR3 is TGTGCCAGTAGTACGGGAGGGCCCTACAATGAGCAGTTCTTC. The genes are TRBV19 and TRBJ2-1, with 8 bases that match TRBD2. The CDR3 has 14 residues. J lost 2 bases, V lost 4 bases, and 1 base had no gene match. The germline gives CDR1 LNHDA, CDR2 SQIVND (reference sequence). Together with reference TRBV19 and TRBJ2-1, the CDR3 gives the full variable domain: DGGITQSPKYLFRKEGQNVTLSCEQNLNHDAMYWYRQDPGQGLRLIYYSQIVNDFQKGDIAEGYSVSREKKESFPLTVTSAQKNPTAFYLCASSTGGPYNEQFFGPGTRLTVL.

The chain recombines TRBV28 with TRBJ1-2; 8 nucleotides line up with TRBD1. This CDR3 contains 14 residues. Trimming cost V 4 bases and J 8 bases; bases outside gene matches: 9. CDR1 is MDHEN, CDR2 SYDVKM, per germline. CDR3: CASSSQDRVGGYTF. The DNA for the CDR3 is TGTGCCAGCAGTTCCCAGGACAGGGTTGGCGGCTACACCTTC.

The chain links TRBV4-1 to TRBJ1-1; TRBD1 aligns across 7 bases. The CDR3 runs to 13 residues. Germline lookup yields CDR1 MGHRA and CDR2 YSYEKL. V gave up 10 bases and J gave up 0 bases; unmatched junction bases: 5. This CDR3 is CATQGDMNTEAFF. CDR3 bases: TGCGCCACCCAGGGGGACATGAACACTGAAGCTTTCTTT.

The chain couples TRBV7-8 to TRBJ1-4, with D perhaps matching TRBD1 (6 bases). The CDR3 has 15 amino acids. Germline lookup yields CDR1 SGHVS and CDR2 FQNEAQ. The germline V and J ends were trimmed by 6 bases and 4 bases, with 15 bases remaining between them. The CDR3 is CASSGQGGGNEKLFF. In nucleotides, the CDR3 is TGTGCCAGCAGTGGACAAGGGGGTGGTAATGAAAAACTGTTTTTT.

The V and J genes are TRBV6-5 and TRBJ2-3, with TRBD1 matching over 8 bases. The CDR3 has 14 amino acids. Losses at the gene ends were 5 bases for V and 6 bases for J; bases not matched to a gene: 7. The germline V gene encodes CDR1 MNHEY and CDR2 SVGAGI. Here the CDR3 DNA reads TGTGCCAGCAGTCGTCGGACAGGGAGTGATACGCAGTATTTT. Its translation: CASSRRTGSDTQYF.

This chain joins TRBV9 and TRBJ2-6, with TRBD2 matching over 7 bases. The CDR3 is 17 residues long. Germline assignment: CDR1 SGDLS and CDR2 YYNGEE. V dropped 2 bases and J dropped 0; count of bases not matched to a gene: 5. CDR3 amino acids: CASSVRDYSSGANVLTF. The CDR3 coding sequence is TGTGCCAGCAGCGTTCGGGACTACAGCTCTGGGGCCAACGTCCTGACTTTC.

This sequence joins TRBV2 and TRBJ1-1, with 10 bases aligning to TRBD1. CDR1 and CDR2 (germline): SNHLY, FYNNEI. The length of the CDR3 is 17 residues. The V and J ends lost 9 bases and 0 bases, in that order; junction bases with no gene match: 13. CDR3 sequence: CAREVGGTGAVNTEAFF. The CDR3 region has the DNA TGTGCCAGAGAGGTGGGGGGGACAGGGGCCGTGAACACTGAAGCTTTCTTT.

CDR3 residues: CASSVKDRSNEKLFF. The CDR3 nucleotides read TGTGCCAGCAGCGTAAAAGACAGGTCTAATGAAAAACTGTTTTTT. The V gene is TRBV9, the J gene TRBJ1-4; a weak D match, TRBD1 (6 bases). Germline lookup yields CDR1 SGDLS and CDR2 YYNGEE. The V gene lost 1 base and the J gene lost 3 bases, with 10 bases spanning the gap. The CDR3 is 15 amino acids.

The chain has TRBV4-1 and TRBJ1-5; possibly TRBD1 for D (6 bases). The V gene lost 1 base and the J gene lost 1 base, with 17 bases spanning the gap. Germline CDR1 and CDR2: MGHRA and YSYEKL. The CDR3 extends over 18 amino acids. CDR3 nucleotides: TGCGCCAGCAGCCAAGTGGACGTGGGGGCCAGGAGCAATCAGCCCCAGCATTTT. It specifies CASSQVDVGARSNQPQHF.

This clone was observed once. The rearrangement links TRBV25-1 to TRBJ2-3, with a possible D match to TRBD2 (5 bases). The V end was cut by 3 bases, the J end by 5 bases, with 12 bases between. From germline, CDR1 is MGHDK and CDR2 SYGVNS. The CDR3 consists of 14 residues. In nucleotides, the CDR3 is TGTGCCAGCAGTGATCCGGGGATTGTAGATACGCAGTATTTT. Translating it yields CASSDPGIVDTQYF.

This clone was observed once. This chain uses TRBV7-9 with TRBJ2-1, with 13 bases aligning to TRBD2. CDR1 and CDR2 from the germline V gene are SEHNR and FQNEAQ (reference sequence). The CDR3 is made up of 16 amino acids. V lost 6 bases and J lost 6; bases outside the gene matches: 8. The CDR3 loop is CASSTSGRAPSNEQFF. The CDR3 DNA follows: TGTGCCAGCAGTACTAGCGGGAGGGCCCCCAGCAATGAGCAGTTCTTC.

The CDR3 sequence is CASSKSRAYGGTDTEAFF. The CDR3 bases are TGTGCCAGCAGCAAAAGCAGGGCATACGGGGGTACTGACACTGAAGCTTTCTTT. The chain is built from TRBV9 and TRBJ1-1; weak D call: TRBD1 (5 bases). Germline V CDR1 and CDR2: SGDLS, YYNGEE. V shed 4 bases and J shed 3 bases, with 25 bases lying between them. The CDR3 is 18 amino acids.

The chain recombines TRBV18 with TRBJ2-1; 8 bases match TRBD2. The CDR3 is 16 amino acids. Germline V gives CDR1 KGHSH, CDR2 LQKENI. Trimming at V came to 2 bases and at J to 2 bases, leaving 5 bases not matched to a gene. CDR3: CASSPIAGSAYNEQFF. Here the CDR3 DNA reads TGTGCCAGCTCACCAATAGCGGGGTCCGCCTACAATGAGCAGTTCTTC.

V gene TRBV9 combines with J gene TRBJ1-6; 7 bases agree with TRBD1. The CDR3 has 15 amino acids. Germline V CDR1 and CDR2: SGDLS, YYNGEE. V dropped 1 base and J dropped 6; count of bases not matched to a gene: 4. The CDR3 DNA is TGTGCCAGCAGCGTATCAGGGGGACGTAATTCACCCCTCCACTTT. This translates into CASSVSGGRNSPLHF.

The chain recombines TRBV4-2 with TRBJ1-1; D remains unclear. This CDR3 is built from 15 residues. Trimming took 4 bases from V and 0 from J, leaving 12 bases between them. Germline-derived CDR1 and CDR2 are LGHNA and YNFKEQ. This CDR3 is CASSLESGMNTEAFF. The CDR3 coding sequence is TGTGCCAGCAGCCTCGAGTCGGGAATGAACACTGAAGCTTTCTTT.

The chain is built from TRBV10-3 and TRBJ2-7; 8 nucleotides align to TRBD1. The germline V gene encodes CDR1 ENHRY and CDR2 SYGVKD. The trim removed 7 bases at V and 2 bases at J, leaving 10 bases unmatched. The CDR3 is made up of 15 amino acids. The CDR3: CAIILMWDRTYEQYF. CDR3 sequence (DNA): TGTGCCATCATTTTGATGTGGGACAGGACCTACGAGCAGTACTTC.

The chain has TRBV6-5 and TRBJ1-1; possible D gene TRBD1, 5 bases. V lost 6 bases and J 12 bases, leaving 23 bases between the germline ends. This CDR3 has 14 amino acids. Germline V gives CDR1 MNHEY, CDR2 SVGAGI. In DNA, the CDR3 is TGTGCCAGCAGGGCATCAGCGGGGCTGACTTTACCTTTCTTT. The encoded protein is CASRASAGLTLPFF.

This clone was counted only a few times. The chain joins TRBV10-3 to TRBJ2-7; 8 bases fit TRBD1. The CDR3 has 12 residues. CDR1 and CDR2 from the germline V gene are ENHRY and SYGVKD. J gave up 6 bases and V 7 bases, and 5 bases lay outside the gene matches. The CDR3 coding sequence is TGTGCCATCAATGGACAGGGAGGCGAGCAGTACTTC. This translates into CAINGQGGEQYF.

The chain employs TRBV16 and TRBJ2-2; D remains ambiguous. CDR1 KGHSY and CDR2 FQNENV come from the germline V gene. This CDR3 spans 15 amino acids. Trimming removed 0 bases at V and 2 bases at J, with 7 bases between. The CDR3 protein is CASSQSGVNTGELFF. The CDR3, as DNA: TGTGCCAGCAGCCAATCGGGCGTTAACACCGGGGAGCTGTTTTTT. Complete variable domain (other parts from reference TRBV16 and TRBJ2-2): GEEVAQTPKHLVRGEGQKAKLYCAPIKGHSYVFWYQQVLKNEFKFLISFQNENVFDETGMPKERFSAKCLPNSPCSLEIQATKLEDSAVYFCASSQSGVNTGELFFGEGSRLTVL.